Each of the 5 T cell receptor beta chains below was sequenced from the same sample in a study of cytomegalovirus exposure and HLA in healthy donors. Clones were sequenced by immunoSEQ multiplex PCR, and TCRdb holds only the in-frame ones, with some missing. Altogether about 110,000 clones are present, approximately 85% being singletons, with the ten largest covering around 3.1%. The sequenced sample was PBMCs. Source of these receptors: a woman aged 18-29 years in good health and CMV-seronegative.

V is TRBV13 and J is TRBJ2-3; 14 bases fit TRBD2. The CDR3 consists of 17 residues. Germline CDR1 reads PRHDT; CDR2 reads FYEKMQ (reference sequence). With 7 bases clipped from V and 6 bases from J, the junction kept 12 bases outside the gene matches. The CDR3 loop is CASTPARTSGGSDTQYF. The CDR3 nucleotides read TGTGCCAGCACCCCCGCGAGGACTAGCGGGGGGTCTGATACGCAGTATTTT.

The V gene is TRBV6-6, the J gene TRBJ2-1; 10 nucleotides agree with TRBD1. The V and J ends lost 0 bases and 6 bases, in that order; junction bases with no gene match: 5. This CDR3 has 16 residues. The germline gives CDR1 MNHNY, CDR2 SVGAGI (reference sequence). The CDR3 is CASSYSIGTGANEQFF. In DNA form, the CDR3 reads TGTGCCAGCAGTTACTCGATCGGGACAGGGGCCAATGAGCAGTTCTTC.

This clone was counted only a few times. The rearrangement joins TRBV7-2 to TRBJ1-6, with 9 bases lining up with TRBD1. The CDR3 length is 14 residues. Germline values: CDR1 SGHTA, CDR2 FQGNSA. Trimming at V came to 6 bases and at J to 9 bases, leaving 6 bases not matched to a gene. The chain's CDR3 is CASRPGQGSSPLHF. CDR3 DNA: TGTGCCAGCAGACCTGGACAGGGGTCTTCACCCCTCCACTTT.

Details on this clone: The same CDR3 arises from other DNA sequences in this sample as well. The CDR3 loop reads CASSPRGRGGETQYF. CDR3 bases: TGTGCCAGCAGCCCCAGGGGGCGGGGTGGGGAGACCCAGTACTTC. V is TRBV27 and J is TRBJ2-5, with 8 bases matching TRBD1. The germline V gene encodes CDR1 MNHEY and CDR2 SMNVEV (reference sequence). The length of the CDR3 is 15 residues. V dropped 6 bases and J dropped 5; count of bases not matched to a gene: 11.

The chain links TRBV28 to TRBJ1-5; D remains ambiguous. The V gene lost 8 bases and the J gene lost 0 bases, with 17 bases spanning the gap. This CDR3 is built from 16 residues. CDR1 is MDHEN, CDR2 SYDVKM, per germline. The CDR3: CASLPSRSNSNQPQHF. The CDR3 DNA is TGTGCCAGCCTACCGTCGCGCTCTAATAGCAATCAGCCCCAGCATTTT. The full variable domain, completed using reference TRBV28 and TRBJ1-5, is DVKVTQSSRYLVKRTGEKVFLECVQDMDHENMFWYRQDPGLGLRLIYFSYDVKMKEKGDIPEGYSVSREKKERFSLILESASTNQTSMYLCASLPSRSNSNQPQHFGDGTRLSIL.